A selection of T cell receptor beta chains follows, all from one sample in a study of regulatory T cells in long-lasting Graves disease. TCRdb reanalysed the multiplex PCR reads using MiXCR and keeps one entry per CDR3 protein. The top ten clones hold roughly 18% of a sample with 500,000 to 700,000 distinct CDR3 sequences, less than 20% of them seen once. The sample was also reused in another study, on T cells in Graves' hyperthyroidism and ophthalmopathy.

This sample comprised peripheral blood mononuclear cells (PBMCs), obtained at new diagnosis, from a patient treated with antithyroid drugs. All receptors come from a woman aged 25 to 45 with Graves disease. The CDR3 runs from the conserved cysteine through the conserved F or W.

TRBJ2-1 | TRBV28 | CASETGPYNEQFF
TRBJ1-1 | TRBV27 | CASSRRGGQNTEAFF
TRBJ2-7 | TRBV6-2/TRBV6-3 | CASSYVGLADKQYF
TRBJ2-1 | TRBV27 | CASSPPSQREGHNEQFF
TRBJ1-3 | TRBV27 | CASSMDRGRNTIYF
TRBJ2-1 | TRBV19 | CASSLQGRGNEQFF
TRBJ1-2 | TRBV3-1 | CASRQTGGDYGYTF
TRBJ2-3 | TRBV5-1 | CASSLEKGITDTQYF
TRBJ1-1 | TRBV25-1 | CASSEFPGTGVNTEAFF
TRBJ1-4 | TRBV20-1 | CSARGFLYNEKLFF
TRBJ1-1 | TRBV19 | CASSISTRGGLNTEAFF
TRBJ2-1 | TRBV14 | CASSPKIPGLATYNEQFF
TRBJ1-1 | TRBV30 | CAWSLNSNTEAFF
TRBJ2-7 | TRBV28 | CASSPEPAYEQYF
TRBJ1-6 | TRBV7-8 | CASSLAQSSYNSPLHF
TRBJ1-1 | TRBV2 | CASSHDRDSNTEAFF